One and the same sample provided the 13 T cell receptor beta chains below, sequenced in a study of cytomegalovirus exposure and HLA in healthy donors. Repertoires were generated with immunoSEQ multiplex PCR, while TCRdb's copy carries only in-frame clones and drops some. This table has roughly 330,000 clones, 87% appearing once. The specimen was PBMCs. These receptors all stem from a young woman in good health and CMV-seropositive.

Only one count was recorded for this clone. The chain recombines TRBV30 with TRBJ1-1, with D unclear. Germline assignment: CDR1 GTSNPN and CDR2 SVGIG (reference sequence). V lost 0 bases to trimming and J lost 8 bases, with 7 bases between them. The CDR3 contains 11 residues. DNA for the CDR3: TGTGCCTGGAGTGTAACCGTAGAAGCTTTCTTT. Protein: CAWSVTVEAFF.

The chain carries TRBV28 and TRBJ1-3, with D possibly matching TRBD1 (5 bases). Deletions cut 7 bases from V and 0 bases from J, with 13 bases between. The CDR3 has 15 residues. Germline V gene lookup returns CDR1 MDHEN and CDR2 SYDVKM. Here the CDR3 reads CASKRQLSSGNTIYF. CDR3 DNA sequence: TGTGCCAGCAAACGACAGCTAAGCTCTGGAAACACCATATATTTT.

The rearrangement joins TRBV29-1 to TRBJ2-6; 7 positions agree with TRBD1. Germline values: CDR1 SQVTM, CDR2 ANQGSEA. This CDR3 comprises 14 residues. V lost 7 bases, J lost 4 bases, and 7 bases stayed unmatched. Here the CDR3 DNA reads TGCAGCGCCCGAACAGGGGTCGGGGCCAACGTCCTGACTTTC. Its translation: CSARTGVGANVLTF. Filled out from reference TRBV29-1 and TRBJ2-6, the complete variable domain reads SAVISQKPSRDICQRGTSLTIQCQVDSQVTMMFWYRQQPGQSLTLIATANQGSEATYESGFVIDKFPISRPNLTFSTLTVSNMSPEDSSIYLCSARTGVGANVLTFGAGSRLTVL.

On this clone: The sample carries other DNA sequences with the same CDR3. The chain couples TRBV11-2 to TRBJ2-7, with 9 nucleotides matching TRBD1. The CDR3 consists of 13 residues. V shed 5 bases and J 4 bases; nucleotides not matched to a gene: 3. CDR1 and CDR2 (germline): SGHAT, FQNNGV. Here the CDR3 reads CASSVGQGYEQYF. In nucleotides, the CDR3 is TGTGCCAGCAGCGTAGGACAGGGGTACGAGCAGTACTTC. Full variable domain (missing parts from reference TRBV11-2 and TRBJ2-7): EAGVAQSPRYKIIEKRQSVAFWCNPISGHATLYWYQQILGQGPKLLIQFQNNGVVDDSQLPKDRFSAERLKGVDSTLKIQPAKLEDSAVYLCASSVGQGYEQYFGPGTRLTVT.

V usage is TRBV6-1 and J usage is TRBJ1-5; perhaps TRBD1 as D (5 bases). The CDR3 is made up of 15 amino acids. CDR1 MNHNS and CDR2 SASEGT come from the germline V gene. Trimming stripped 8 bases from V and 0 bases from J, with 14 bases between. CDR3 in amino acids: CASGTARTSNQPQHF. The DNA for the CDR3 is TGTGCCAGCGGGACGGCCAGGACTAGCAATCAGCCCCAGCATTTT.

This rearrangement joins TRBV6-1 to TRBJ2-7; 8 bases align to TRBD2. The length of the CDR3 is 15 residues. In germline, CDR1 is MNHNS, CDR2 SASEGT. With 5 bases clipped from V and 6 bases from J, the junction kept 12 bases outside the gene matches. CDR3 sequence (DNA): TGTGCCAGCAGTCACCTTAGCGGGAATAACGTCGAGCAGTACTTC. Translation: CASSHLSGNNVEQYF.

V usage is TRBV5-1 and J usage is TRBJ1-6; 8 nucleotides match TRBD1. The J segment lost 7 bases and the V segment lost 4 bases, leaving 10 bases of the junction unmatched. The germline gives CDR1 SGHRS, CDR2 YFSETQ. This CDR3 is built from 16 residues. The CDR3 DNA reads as TGCGCCAGCAGCCCCGGGACAGGCAGAACCAATTCACCCCTCCACTTT. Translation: CASSPGTGRTNSPLHF.

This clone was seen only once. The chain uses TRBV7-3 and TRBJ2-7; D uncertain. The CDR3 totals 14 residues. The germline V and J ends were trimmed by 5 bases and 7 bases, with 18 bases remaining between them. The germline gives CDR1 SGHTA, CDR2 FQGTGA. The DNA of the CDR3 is TGTGCCAGCAGCGCCGAGCCTCTCTCCGGGGAGCAGTACTTC. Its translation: CASSAEPLSGEQYF. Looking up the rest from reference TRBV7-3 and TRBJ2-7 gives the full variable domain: GAGVSQTPSNKVTEKGKYVELRCDPISGHTALYWYRQSLGQGPEFLIYFQGTGAADDSGLPNDRFFAVRPEGSVSTLKIQRTERGDSAVYLCASSAEPLSGEQYFGPGTRLTVT.

This CDR3 reads CASGWTSGYEQYF. The DNA of the CDR3 is TGTGCCAGCGGGTGGACTAGCGGCTACGAGCAGTACTTC. The chain has TRBV27 and TRBJ2-7; TRBD2 matches at 10 bases. The V gene's germline CDR1 is MNHEY and CDR2 SMNVEV (reference sequence). This CDR3 contains 13 residues. V was clipped by 8 bases and J by 3 bases; unmatched bases: 4.

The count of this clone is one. In nucleotides, the CDR3 is TGTGCCAGCAGCCCAGGGACAGGGAAGCTCGAGCAGTACTTC. Amino acids: CASSPGTGKLEQYF. V gene TRBV7-8 combines with J gene TRBJ2-7; 9 bases match TRBD1. The CDR3 is 14 amino acids. Trimming at V came to 5 bases and at J to 6 bases, leaving 8 bases not matched to a gene. From germline, CDR1 is SGHVS and CDR2 FQNEAQ.

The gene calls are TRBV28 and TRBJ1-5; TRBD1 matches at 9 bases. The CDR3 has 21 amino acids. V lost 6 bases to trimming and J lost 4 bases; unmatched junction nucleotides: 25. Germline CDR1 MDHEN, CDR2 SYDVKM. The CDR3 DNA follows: TGTGCCAGCAGGTTAGGCCGCGAGTTCAGGCGGGACAGGGAATTAAATCAGCCCCAGCATTTT. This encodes CASRLGREFRRDRELNQPQHF.

The CDR3 protein is CSVSQGPSSYEQYF. CDR3 bases: TGCAGCGTTTCACAGGGTCCTAGCTCCTACGAGCAGTACTTC. The chain recombines TRBV29-1 with TRBJ2-7; perhaps TRBD1 as D (6 bases). This CDR3 region has 14 residues. Trimming took 5 bases from V and 0 from J, leaving 14 bases between them. CDR1 SQVTM and CDR2 ANQGSEA come from the germline V gene.

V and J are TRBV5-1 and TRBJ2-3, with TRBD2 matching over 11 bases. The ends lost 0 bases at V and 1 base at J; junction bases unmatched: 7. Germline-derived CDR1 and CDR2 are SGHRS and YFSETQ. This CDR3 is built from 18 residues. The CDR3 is CASSLVVAGGPGTDTQYF. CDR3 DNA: TGCGCCAGCAGCTTGGTGGTAGCGGGGGGGCCGGGCACAGATACGCAGTATTTT.